The sequence of this T cell receptor beta chain was determined in a study of T cell responses to AZD1222 COVID-19 vaccine. The wider study: Recipients boosted at about 4 weeks or about 12 weeks are pooled.

Notes on this clone: The antigen is not known.

Broader study findings: Reportedly, nearly half the spike-specific TCRs target unmutated variant regions. Seropositive AZD1222 recipients at baseline numbered only five or six. The study found Spike-specific TCR breadth and depth rose after two AZD1222 doses.

Trimming took 5 bases from V and 0 from J, leaving 10 bases between them. Germline CDR1 reads SEHNR; CDR2 reads FQNEAQ (reference sequence). This CDR3 has 14 amino acids. The assay was immunoSEQ multiplex PCR, and TCRdb's table has in-frame clones only and misses some. The top ten hold 1.6% of the sample, which has some 140,000 clones, 90% to 95% seen once. The chain employs TRBV7-9 and TRBJ1-1, with D tentatively TRBD1 (6 bases). The sequence derives from an adult in good health. The sequencing used peripheral blood, collected on day 0 of AZD1222 vaccination. This chain's CDR3 is CASSPTGMNTEAFF. CDR3 bases: TGTGCCAGCAGCCCAACAGGGATGAACACTGAAGCTTTCTTT.